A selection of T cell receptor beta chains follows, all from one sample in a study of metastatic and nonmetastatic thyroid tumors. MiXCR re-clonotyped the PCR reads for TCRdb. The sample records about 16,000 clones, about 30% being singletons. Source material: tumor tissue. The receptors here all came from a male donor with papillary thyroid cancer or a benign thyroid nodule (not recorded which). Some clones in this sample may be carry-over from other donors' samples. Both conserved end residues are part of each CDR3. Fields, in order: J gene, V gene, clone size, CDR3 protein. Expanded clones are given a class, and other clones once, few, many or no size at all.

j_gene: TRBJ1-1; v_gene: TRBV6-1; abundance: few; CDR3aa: CASSEVVAMNTEAFF
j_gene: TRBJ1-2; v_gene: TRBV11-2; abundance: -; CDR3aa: CSTTGTANYGYTF
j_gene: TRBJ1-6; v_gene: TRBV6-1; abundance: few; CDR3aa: CASSGGQGAFSPLHF
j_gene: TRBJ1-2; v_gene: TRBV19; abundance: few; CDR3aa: CASRRTGNYGYTF
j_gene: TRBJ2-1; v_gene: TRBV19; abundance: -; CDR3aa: CASSIHPNPYNEQFF
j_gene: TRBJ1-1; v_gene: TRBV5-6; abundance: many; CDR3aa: CASSLRGTEAFF
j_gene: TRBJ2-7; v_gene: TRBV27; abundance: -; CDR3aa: CASSLNRGLSYEQYF
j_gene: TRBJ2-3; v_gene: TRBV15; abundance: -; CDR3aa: CATSRKAGASPDTQYF
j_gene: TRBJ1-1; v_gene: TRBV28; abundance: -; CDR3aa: CASSRWGTEAFF
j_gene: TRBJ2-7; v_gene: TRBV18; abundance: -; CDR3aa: CASSPGQGNEQYF
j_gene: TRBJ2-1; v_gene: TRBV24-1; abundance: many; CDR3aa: CATSDRDNEQFF
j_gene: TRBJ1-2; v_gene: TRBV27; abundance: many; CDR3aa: CASSSQRTDHRDGYTF
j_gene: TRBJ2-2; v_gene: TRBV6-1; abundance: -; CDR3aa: CASSVTGTPNTGELFF
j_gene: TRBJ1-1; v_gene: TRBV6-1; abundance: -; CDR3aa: CASSWDRVNTEAFF
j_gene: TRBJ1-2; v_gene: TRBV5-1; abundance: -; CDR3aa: CASSSGGTGYTF
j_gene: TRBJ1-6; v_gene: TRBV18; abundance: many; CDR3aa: CASLGQTSEALHF
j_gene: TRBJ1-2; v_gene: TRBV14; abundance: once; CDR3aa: CASSQVSGAGNGYTF
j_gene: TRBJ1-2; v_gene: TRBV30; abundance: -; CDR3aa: CAWSEGQVFYGYTF
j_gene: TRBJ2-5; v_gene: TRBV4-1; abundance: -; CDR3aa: CASSEEVTGGCETQYF
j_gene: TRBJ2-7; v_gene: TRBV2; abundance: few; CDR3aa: CASSGIGRTGRGQYF
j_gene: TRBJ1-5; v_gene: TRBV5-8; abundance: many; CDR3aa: CASSFTGGQPQHF
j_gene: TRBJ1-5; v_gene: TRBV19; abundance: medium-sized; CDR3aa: CASSHKGGHQPQHF
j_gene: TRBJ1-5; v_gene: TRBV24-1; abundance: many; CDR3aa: CATSERGTGVEPQHF
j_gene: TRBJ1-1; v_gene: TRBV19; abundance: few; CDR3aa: CASSGIDFRNTEAFF
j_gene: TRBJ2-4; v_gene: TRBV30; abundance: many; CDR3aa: CAWSLGQAKAKNIQYF
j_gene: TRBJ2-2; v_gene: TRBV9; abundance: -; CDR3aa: CASSVDFGGELFF
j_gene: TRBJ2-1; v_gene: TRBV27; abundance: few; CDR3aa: CASRAGLGGYNEQFF
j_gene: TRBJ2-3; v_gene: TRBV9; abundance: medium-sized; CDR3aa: CASSVEGQGTDTQYF
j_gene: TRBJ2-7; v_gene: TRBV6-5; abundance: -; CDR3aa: CASSSPGLAFDEQYF
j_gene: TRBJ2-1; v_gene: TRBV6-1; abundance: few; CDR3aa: CASSLTSAAYNEQFF
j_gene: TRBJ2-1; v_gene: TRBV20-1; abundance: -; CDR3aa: CSARDGEGRYNEQFF
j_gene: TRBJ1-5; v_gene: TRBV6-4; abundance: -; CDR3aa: CASRPQGAKNQPQHF
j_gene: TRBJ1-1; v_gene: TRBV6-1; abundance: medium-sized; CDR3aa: CANRQASNTEAFF
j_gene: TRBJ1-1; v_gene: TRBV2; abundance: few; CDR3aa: CASTLGTDSEAFF
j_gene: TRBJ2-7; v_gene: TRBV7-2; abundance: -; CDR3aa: CASSLENGDEQYF
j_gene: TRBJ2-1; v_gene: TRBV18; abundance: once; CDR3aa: CASSPPLLEARGYNEQFF
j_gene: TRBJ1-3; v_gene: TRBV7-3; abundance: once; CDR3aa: CASSLIWGDVGNTIYF
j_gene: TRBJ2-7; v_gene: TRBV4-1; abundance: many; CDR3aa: CASSQEGVGTGVNEQYF
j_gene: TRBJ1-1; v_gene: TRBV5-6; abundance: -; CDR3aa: CASSPTGDTEAFF
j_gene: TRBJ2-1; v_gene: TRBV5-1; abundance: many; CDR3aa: CASTGSLGPWYNEQFF
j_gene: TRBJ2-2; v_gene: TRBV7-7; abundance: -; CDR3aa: CASSPGRTGELFF
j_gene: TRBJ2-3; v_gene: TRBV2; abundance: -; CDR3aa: CASGRGSVTDTQYF
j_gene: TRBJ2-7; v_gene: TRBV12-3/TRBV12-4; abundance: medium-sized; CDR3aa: CASSLNWLAGGYEQYF
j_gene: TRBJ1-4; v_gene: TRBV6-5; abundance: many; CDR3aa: CASSYSTGTNEKLFF
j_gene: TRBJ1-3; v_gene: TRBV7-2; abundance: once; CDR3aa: CASSSALLSGNTIYF
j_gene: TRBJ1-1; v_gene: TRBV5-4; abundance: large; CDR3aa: CASSLGTNPEAFF
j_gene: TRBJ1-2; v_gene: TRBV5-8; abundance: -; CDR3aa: CASRPTGGSYGYTF
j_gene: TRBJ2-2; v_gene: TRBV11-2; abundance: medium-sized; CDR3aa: CASSFRTGELFF
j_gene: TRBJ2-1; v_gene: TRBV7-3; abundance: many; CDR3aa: CASSLTPLREDEQFF
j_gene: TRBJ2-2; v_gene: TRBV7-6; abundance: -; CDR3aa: CASSLRLAGDANTGELFF
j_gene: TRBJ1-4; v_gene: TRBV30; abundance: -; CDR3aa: CAWSVRTGASEKLFF
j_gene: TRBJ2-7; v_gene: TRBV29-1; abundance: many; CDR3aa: CSVGTGNYEQYF
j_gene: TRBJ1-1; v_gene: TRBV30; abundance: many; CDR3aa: CALNSATWGTEAFF
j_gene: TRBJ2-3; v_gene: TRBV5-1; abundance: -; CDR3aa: CASSFSTDTQYF
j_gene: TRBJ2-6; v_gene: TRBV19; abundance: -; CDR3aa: CASSVQAHNSGANVLTF
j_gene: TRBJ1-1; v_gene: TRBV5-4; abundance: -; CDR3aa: CASSWGDRSSFSRAFF
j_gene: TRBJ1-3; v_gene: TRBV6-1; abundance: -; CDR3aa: CASLPWAGGLGNTIYF
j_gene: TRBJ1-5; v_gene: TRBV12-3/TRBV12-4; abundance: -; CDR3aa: CASNFSGQGYQPQHF